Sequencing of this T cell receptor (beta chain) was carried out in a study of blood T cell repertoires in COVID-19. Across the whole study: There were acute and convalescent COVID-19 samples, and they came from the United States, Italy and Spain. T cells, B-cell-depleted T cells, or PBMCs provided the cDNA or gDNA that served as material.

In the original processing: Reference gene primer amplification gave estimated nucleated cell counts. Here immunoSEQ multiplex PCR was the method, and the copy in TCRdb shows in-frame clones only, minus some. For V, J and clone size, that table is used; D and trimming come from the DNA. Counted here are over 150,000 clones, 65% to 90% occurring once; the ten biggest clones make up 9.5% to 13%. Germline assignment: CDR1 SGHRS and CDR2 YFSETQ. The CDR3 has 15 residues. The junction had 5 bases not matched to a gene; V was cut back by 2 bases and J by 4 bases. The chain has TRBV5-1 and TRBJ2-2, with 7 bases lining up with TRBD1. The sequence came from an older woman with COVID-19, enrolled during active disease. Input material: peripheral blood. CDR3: CASSLTGASTGELFF. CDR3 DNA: TGCGCCAGCAGCTTAACAGGGGCTAGCACCGGGGAGCTGTTTTTT.